The T cell receptor (beta chain) under discussion was sequenced for a study of Graves' ophthalmopathy and Graves' hyperthyroidism. Overall study findings and caveats: The majority of expanded thyroid clonotypes above 0.001 frequency also occurred in blood.

RNA served as the template for amplifying TCR beta CDR3 regions. An opening RT-PCR round employed HTBI primers and preceded a second-round multiplex PCR. TCRdb fed the multiplex PCR reads into MiXCR, producing one record per CDR3 protein. The sample has about 740,000 distinct CDR3 sequences; roughly 40% are singletons. This clonotype was found a few times. The antigen is undetermined. The receptor comes from an adult man with Graves' ophthalmopathy. Material for sequencing was peripheral blood.

The CDR3 DNA is TGTGCCAGCAGCTCCCTCCAGGGAAGGTCCGTCGAGCAGTACTTC. Encoded protein: CASSSLQGRSVEQYF. V and J are TRBV11-1 and TRBJ2-7; tentatively, D is TRBD1 (5 bases). CDR3 length: 15 amino acids. V was trimmed by 4 bases and J by 6 bases, leaving 19 bases between them. Germline-derived CDR1 and CDR2 are SGHAT and FQDESV (reference sequence).